This TCR beta chain was observed in a study of beta chain features in type 1 diabetes. This CDR3 is built from 15 residues. V dropped 1 base and J dropped 6 bases, with 13 bases sitting between them. The germline CDR1 and CDR2 sequences are SEHNR and FQNEAQ (reference sequence). In its sample, this clone was seen a few times. Antigen specificity is unknown. The sequenced template was cDNA made from the entire isolated RNA. Method: immunoSEQ multiplex PCR; TCRdb's copy keeps in-frame clones and lacks some. Here the sample spans about 41,000 clones, around 63% being singletons. Study results and limitations: In these data, an HLA type influence on TCRB rearrangement remained unresolved. TCRB CDR3s from Type 1 diabetes patients were moderately but significantly shorter in all four CD4+ subsets.

The chain combines TRBV7-9 with TRBJ2-1, with a weak D call TRBD2 (7 bases). The clonotype originates from a man younger than 45 with type 1 diabetes. Some clones in this sample may be carry-over from other donors' samples. Material for sequencing was Tregs from blood. In DNA form, the CDR3 reads TGTGCCAGCAGCTTAGGATGGGGGGGCCTCAATGAGCAGTTCTTC. This gives the protein CASSLGWGGLNEQFF.